The next 21 T cell receptor beta chains were all read from a single sample in a study of regulatory T cells in long-lasting Graves disease. Investigators prepared the TCR beta libraries by applying iRepertoire HTBI primers and Arm-PCR of CDR3 regions. In TCRdb, the multiplex PCR reads were re-called with MiXCR into one record per CDR3 protein. Of 650,000 to 700,000 distinct CDR3 sequences in the sample, roughly 30% were seen once. The sample's time point: persistent/refractory GD, antithyroid drugs over 5 years with positive TRAb. From PBMCs, RNA was extracted and then used to make the TCR library. Specimen: peripheral blood mononuclear cells (PBMCs), collected when the disease was refractory, from a patient treated with antithyroid drugs. Source of these receptors: a female donor with Graves disease.

V is TRBV9 and J is TRBJ1-1, with 9 bases aligning to TRBD1. This CDR3 spans 16 amino acids. The germline V gene has CDR1 SGDLS and CDR2 YYNGEE. J was trimmed by 4 bases and V by 5 bases; bases with no gene match: 12. CDR3 protein: CASSSTPGQGSTEAFF. CDR3 bases: TGTGCCAGCAGTTCAACACCGGGACAGGGATCCACTGAAGCTTTCTTT. The variable domain in full, with the rest retrieved from reference TRBV9 and TRBJ1-1, is DSGVTQTPKHLITATGQRVTLRCSPRSGDLSVYWYQQSLDQGLQFLIQYYNGEERAKGNILERFSAQQFPDLHSELNLSSLELGDSALYFCASSSTPGQGSTEAFFGQGTRLTVV.

Only a few counts were recorded for this clonotype. The J gene is TRBJ1-1, the V gene TRBV9, with D possibly being TRBD1 (5 bases). The V end lost 0 bases, the J end lost 7 bases, and 13 bases lay between the germline ends. In germline, CDR1 is SGDLS, CDR2 YYNGEE. The CDR3 runs to 14 residues. CDR3 coding DNA: TGTGCCAGCAGCGTAGCTCCGGGGACGGGTGAAGCTTTCTTT. This translates into CASSVAPGTGEAFF.

A few counts support this clonotype. V usage is TRBV12-3 or TRBV12-4 and J usage is TRBJ1-1; 8 nucleotides line up with TRBD1. After removal of 5 bases from V and 3 bases from J, the junction contained 8 bases not matched to a gene. The CDR3 has 15 residues. The CDR3 bases are TGTGCCAGCAGTCTTGACTCGACAGGGGACACTGAAGCTTTCTTT. This gives the protein CASSLDSTGDTEAFF.

This clonotype has only a few counts. The chain is built from TRBV2 and TRBJ1-2, with TRBD1 matching over 7 bases. V shed 4 bases, J shed 6 bases, and the junction held 8 bases outside the gene matches. This CDR3 region has 14 residues. Germline-derived CDR1 and CDR2 are SNHLY and FYNNEI. Here the CDR3 reads CASSVRGTEDGYTF. CDR3 coding DNA: TGTGCCAGCAGTGTTCGGGGGACAGAAGATGGCTACACCTTC.

This clonotype was counted at least ten times. V and J are TRBV12-3 or TRBV12-4 and TRBJ1-5, with 10 bases fitting TRBD1. V shed 1 base, J shed 4 bases, and the junction held 4 bases outside the gene matches. The CDR3 length is 16 residues. The CDR3 loop is CASSLDRDRGNQPQHF. The CDR3 nucleotides are TGTGCCAGCAGTTTAGACCGGGACAGGGGAAATCAGCCCCAGCATTTT.

This clonotype has a handful of counts. The chain links TRBV12-3 or TRBV12-4 to TRBJ1-6; D might be TRBD1 (6 bases). The CDR3 totals 18 residues. With 5 bases removed from V and 9 bases from J, the gap between germline ends came to 26 bases. CDR3 in DNA: TGTGCCAGCAGTGCGAGTCCAGGTAAAACAGGGATGATTTCACCCCTCCACTTT. Encoded protein: CASSASPGKTGMISPLHF.

The table lists this clonotype with a few counts. The rearrangement joins TRBV7-3 to TRBJ2-5; a weak D match, TRBD2 (5 bases). The V end was cut by 1 base, the J end by 1 base, with 13 bases between. The CDR3 is made up of 16 amino acids. CDR1 and CDR2 (germline): SGHTA, FQGTGA. The CDR3 sequence is CASSLNVLETQETQYF. DNA for the CDR3: TGTGCCAGCAGCTTAAACGTACTAGAAACCCAAGAGACCCAGTACTTC. The full variable domain, rest sourced from reference TRBV7-3 and TRBJ2-5, is GAGVSQTPSNKVTEKGKYVELRCDPISGHTALYWYRQSLGQGPEFLIYFQGTGAADDSGLPNDRFFAVRPEGSVSTLKIQRTERGDSAVYLCASSLNVLETQETQYFGPGTRLLVL.

With respect to this clonotype: The junction shows a germline mismatch at one end, possibly a read error. The CDR3 nucleotides are TGCAGTGCTAGAGATTTACAAAGGCTTAACTATGGCCACACCTTC. Translated, it gives CSARDLQRLNYGHTF. This chain connects TRBV20-1 to TRBJ1-2; D uncertain. This CDR3 spans 15 amino acids. Germline V gene lookup returns CDR1 DFQATT and CDR2 SNEGSKA (reference sequence).

In its sample, this clonotype was seen a few times. The CDR3 sequence is CASSESVATRGEKLFF. CDR3 bases: TGTGCCAGCAGTGAAAGCGTCGCAACCCGAGGGGAAAAACTGTTTTTT. The rearrangement joins TRBV6-1 to TRBJ1-4, with unresolved D. The CDR3 extends over 16 amino acids. Trimming stripped 2 bases from V and 8 bases from J, with 18 bases between. In germline, CDR1 is MNHNS, CDR2 SASEGT.

The table lists this clonotype with a few counts. The J gene is TRBJ1-1, the V gene TRBV11-2, with D possibly being TRBD1 (5 bases). Trimming removed 5 bases at V and 7 bases at J, with 20 bases between. CDR1 and CDR2 (germline): SGHAT, FQNNGV. The CDR3 runs 15 residues. CDR3 sequence: CASSNTLLGRGEAFF. The CDR3 bases are TGTGCCAGCAGCAACACTTTACTGGGTAGGGGTGAAGCTTTCTTT.

V is TRBV6-1 and J is TRBJ1-1, with 7 bases that match TRBD1. J was trimmed by 5 bases and V by 0 bases; bases with no gene match: 9. Germline values: CDR1 MNHNS, CDR2 SASEGT. The CDR3 contains 16 residues. CDR3 loop: CASSEAVTGSGTEAFF. In DNA, the CDR3 is TGTGCCAGCAGTGAAGCCGTGACAGGGTCGGGTACTGAAGCTTTCTTT.

The CDR3 DNA reads TGTGCCAGCAGCTCCGACAGGCCAACCGGGGAGCTGTTTTTT. Translated, it gives CASSSDRPTGELFF. V is TRBV12-3 or TRBV12-4 and J is TRBJ2-2; a weak D match, TRBD1 (6 bases). Trimming removed 6 bases at V and 5 bases at J, with 13 bases between. The CDR3 contains 14 residues.

The chain recombines TRBV7-2 with TRBJ1-1, with 11 nucleotides matching TRBD1. The CDR3 consists of 17 residues. J gave up 8 bases and V 5 bases, and 16 bases lay outside the gene matches. CDR1 SGHTA and CDR2 FQGNSA come from the germline V gene. CDR3 sequence reads: CASSEPGQGVSGAEAFF. The CDR3 coding sequence is TGTGCCAGCAGCGAACCGGGACAGGGGGTATCCGGGGCCGAAGCTTTCTTT. The complete variable domain, with remaining parts taken from reference TRBV7-2 and TRBJ1-1, reads GAGVSQSPSNKVTEKGKDVELRCDPISGHTALYWYRQSLGQGLEFLIYFQGNSAPDKSGLPSDRFSAERTGGSVSTLTIQRTQQEDSAVYLCASSEPGQGVSGAEAFFGQGTRLTVV.

This rearrangement joins TRBV11-2 to TRBJ1-2; 7 bases are shared with TRBD1. CDR1 is SGHAT and CDR2 is FQNNGV in the germline V gene. The CDR3 sequence is 14 residues long. V was pared by 6 bases and J by 8 bases, with 12 bases of the junction left unmatched. The CDR3 reads CASRPGTDGSGYTF. The CDR3 DNA reads as TGTGCCAGCAGACCCGGGACAGACGGGAGCGGCTACACCTTC.

This clonotype was observed a few times. This chain joins TRBV27 and TRBJ1-2; perhaps TRBD1 as D (5 bases). CDR3 length equals 13 residues. The germline V gene encodes CDR1 MNHEY and CDR2 SMNVEV (reference sequence). The V end was cut by 4 bases, the J end by 6 bases, with 12 bases between. CDR3 protein: CASSWHQGHGYTF. CDR3 DNA sequence: TGTGCCAGCAGTTGGCACCAGGGACATGGCTACACCTTC.

The rearrangement links TRBV12-3 or TRBV12-4 to TRBJ1-1; the D gene is possibly TRBD1 (5 bases). This CDR3 spans 14 amino acids. Trimming left V 8 bases short and J 1 base short, with 14 bases between. CDR3 sequence: CASGTTGTNTEAFF. The CDR3 DNA reads as TGTGCCAGCGGTACCACCGGGACGAACACTGAAGCTTTCTTT.

In its sample, this clonotype was seen a few times. This chain links TRBV5-1 with TRBJ1-1; D is possibly TRBD1 (5 bases). V shed 0 bases and J shed 4 bases, with 13 bases lying between them. From germline, CDR1 is SGHRS and CDR2 YFSETQ. The CDR3 runs to 15 residues. CDR3 DNA sequence: TGCGCCAGCAGCTTGGGAGAGGGGTTCGGCACTGAAGCTTTCTTT. Amino acids: CASSLGEGFGTEAFF.

The chain has TRBV6-5 and TRBJ1-1, with a weak D call TRBD1 (5 bases). The CDR3 runs 17 residues. Germline CDR1 is MNHEY and CDR2 is SVGAGI. V lost 0 bases and J lost 0, with 14 bases in between. The DNA of the CDR3 is TGTGCCAGCAGTTACTCGATGCGGGGGGTGATGAACACTGAAGCTTTCTTT. It specifies CASSYSMRGVMNTEAFF.

This clonotype occurred once. J is TRBJ1-2 and V is TRBV5-1, with D perhaps TRBD1 (5 bases). This CDR3 comprises 15 residues. V gave up 0 bases and J gave up 2 bases, with 11 bases separating them. Germline lookup yields CDR1 SGHRS and CDR2 YFSETQ. CDR3 region: CASSLDGRANYGYTF. CDR3 bases: TGCGCCAGCAGCTTGGACGGCAGGGCAAACTATGGCTACACCTTC.

The sample holds a few counts of this clonotype. The V call is TRBV12-3 or TRBV12-4, the J call TRBJ1-5; tentative D call: TRBD1 (5 bases). The germline V and J ends were trimmed by 1 base and 0 bases, with 16 bases remaining between them. The CDR3 has 18 residues. As DNA, the CDR3 is TGTGCCAGCAGTTTAGTCCAGGGCGCAGCTTATAGCAATCAGCCCCAGCATTTT. Its translation is CASSLVQGAAYSNQPQHF.

The CDR3 DNA follows: TGCGCCAGCAGCCGGGACTTCAATGAGCAGTTCTTC. Encoded protein: CASSRDFNEQFF. V is TRBV5-1 and J is TRBJ2-1, with D perhaps TRBD2 (6 bases). The V end lost 4 bases, the J end lost 6 bases, and 8 bases lay between the germline ends. CDR1 is SGHRS, CDR2 YFSETQ, per germline. The CDR3 has 12 amino acids. Drawing the rest from reference TRBV5-1 and TRBJ2-1, the complete variable domain is KAGVTQTPRYLIKTRGQQVTLSCSPISGHRSVSWYQQTPGQGLQFLFEYFSETQRNKGNFPGRFSGRQFSNSRSEMNVSTLELGDSALYLCASSRDFNEQFFGPGTRLTVL.